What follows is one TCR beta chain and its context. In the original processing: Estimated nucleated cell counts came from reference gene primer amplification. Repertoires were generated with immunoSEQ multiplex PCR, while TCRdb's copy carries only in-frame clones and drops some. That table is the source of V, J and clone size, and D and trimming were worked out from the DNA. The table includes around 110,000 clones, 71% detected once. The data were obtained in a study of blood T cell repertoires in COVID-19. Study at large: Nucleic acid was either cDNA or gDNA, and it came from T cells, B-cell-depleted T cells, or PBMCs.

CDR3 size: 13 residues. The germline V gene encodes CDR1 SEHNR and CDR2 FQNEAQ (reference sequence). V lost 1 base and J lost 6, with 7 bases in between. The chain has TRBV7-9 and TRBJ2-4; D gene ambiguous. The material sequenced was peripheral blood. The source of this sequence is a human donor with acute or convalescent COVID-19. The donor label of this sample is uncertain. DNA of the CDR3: TGTGCCAGCAGCTTAGGGGCACTAAACATTCAGTACTTC. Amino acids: CASSLGALNIQYF.